What follows is one T cell receptor beta chain and its context. Authors' processing steps: Estimation of nucleated cell counts was performed using reference gene primer amplification. Clones were sequenced by immunoSEQ multiplex PCR, and TCRdb holds only the in-frame ones, with some missing. D and trimming were read from the DNA, whereas the V and J calls and clone size are those reported in that table. The top ten clones hold roughly 14% of a sample with fewer than 45,000 clones, around four fifths of them seen once. These data come from a study of blood T cell repertoires in COVID-19. Study-wide background: The United States, Italy and Spain supplied acute and convalescent COVID-19 samples. T cells, B-cell-depleted T cells, or PBMCs supplied cDNA or gDNA.

In germline, CDR1 is SGHTA, CDR2 FQGNSA. The CDR3 consists of 15 residues. V was trimmed by 1 base and J by 8 bases, leaving 18 bases between them. The clonotype was recovered from a human donor in a cohort sampled during active COVID-19. Source material: peripheral blood. The rearrangement links TRBV7-2 to TRBJ2-7, with D possibly TRBD1 on 5 matching bases. DNA of the CDR3: TGTGCCAGCAGCTTAGAGGCGACAGCTAGTACGCAGCAGTACTTC. Encoded protein: CASSLEATASTQQYF.